Listed here are 31 T cell receptor beta chains from one sample, sequenced in a study of cytomegalovirus exposure and HLA in healthy donors. Measured with immunoSEQ multiplex PCR; TCRdb has only the in-frame clones, and not every one. Counted here are about 200,000 clones, roughly 91% occurring once; the ten biggest clones make up more than 1.5%. Source material: PBMCs. The receptors originated from a woman aged 18-35 years in good health and CMV-seropositive.

The chain uses TRBV4-1 and TRBJ2-3, with D perhaps TRBD1 (5 bases). Trimming removed 5 bases at V and 5 bases at J, with 11 bases between. Germline V gene data show CDR1 as MGHRA and CDR2 as YSYEKL. CDR3 length equals 13 residues. CDR3: CASSTLDRDTQYF. The CDR3 coding sequence is TGCGCCAGCAGCACTCTAGACAGAGATACGCAGTATTTT.

This clone has a handful of counts. The chain carries TRBV5-1 and TRBJ2-5; perhaps TRBD2 as D (5 bases). Looked up from germline, CDR1 is SGHRS and CDR2 is YFSETQ. V gave up 0 bases and J gave up 1 base, with 13 bases separating them. This CDR3 is 16 amino acids long. DNA for the CDR3: TGCGCCAGCAGCTTGGCCGGAATTGAGGGCCAAGAGACCCAGTACTTC. Translation gives CASSLAGIEGQETQYF.

The rearrangement links TRBV7-9 to TRBJ1-2; maybe TRBD1 (5 bases). CDR1 SEHNR and CDR2 FQNEAQ come from the germline V gene (reference sequence). This CDR3 is 17 amino acids long. The V gene lost 5 bases and the J gene lost 6 bases, with 25 bases spanning the gap. The CDR3: CASSPPPLVRESDGYTF. The CDR3 region has the DNA TGTGCCAGCAGCCCACCCCCCTTGGTCAGGGAATCTGATGGCTACACCTTC.

The chain combines TRBV18 with TRBJ1-5, with TRBD1 identical over 8 bases. From germline, CDR1 is KGHSH and CDR2 LQKENI. The CDR3 runs to 16 residues. The V segment lost 2 bases and the J segment 5 bases; nucleotides outside the gene matches: 8. CDR3 loop: CASSPDLAGGDQPQHF. The CDR3 DNA follows: TGTGCCAGCTCACCAGATTTGGCAGGGGGCGATCAGCCCCAGCATTTT.

The chain is built from TRBV7-2 and TRBJ2-2; the D gene is possibly TRBD2 (6 bases). The CDR3 is made up of 18 amino acids. The V end was cut by 1 base, the J end by 0 bases, with 15 bases between. CDR1 is SGHTA, CDR2 FQGNSA, per germline. The chain's CDR3 is CASSLGRGTRANTGELFF. The CDR3 coding sequence is TGTGCCAGCAGCTTAGGTCGTGGGACTCGGGCGAACACCGGGGAGCTGTTTTTT.

CDR3 in amino acids: CASSLDRYMNTEAFF. The CDR3 nucleotides read TGCGCCAGCAGTCTAGACAGATACATGAACACTGAAGCTTTCTTT. The chain combines TRBV5-1 with TRBJ1-1, with a weak D call TRBD1 (5 bases). Trimming left V 5 bases short and J 0 bases short, with 14 bases between. The CDR3 length is 15 residues. In germline, CDR1 is SGHRS, CDR2 YFSETQ. The full variable domain, completed using reference TRBV5-1 and TRBJ1-1, is KAGVTQTPRYLIKTRGQQVTLSCSPISGHRSVSWYQQTPGQGLQFLFEYFSETQRNKGNFPGRFSGRQFSNSRSEMNVSTLELGDSALYLCASSLDRYMNTEAFFGQGTRLTVV.

The chain has TRBV10-3 and TRBJ1-3; 7 bases line up with TRBD1. Germline V gene sequence: CDR1 ENHRY, CDR2 SYGVKD. Unmatched junction bases numbered 1, after V lost 7 bases and J lost 4 bases. The CDR3 length is 12 residues. The CDR3 region is CAITGGGNTIYF. Here the CDR3 DNA reads TGTGCCATCACAGGGGGAGGAAACACCATATATTTT.

The V and J genes are TRBV4-1 and TRBJ2-1; D perhaps matches TRBD2 (7 bases). The germline V gene has CDR1 MGHRA and CDR2 YSYEKL. The V end was cut by 1 base, the J end by 0 bases, with 13 bases between. This CDR3 is 17 amino acids long. This CDR3 reads CASSQVGGRDSYNEQFF. The CDR3 bases are TGCGCCAGCAGCCAAGTCGGGGGGCGGGACTCCTACAATGAGCAGTTCTTC.

V usage is TRBV15 and J usage is TRBJ2-7; TRBD2 might be the D (6 bases). There are 13 residues in the CDR3. The V gene's germline CDR1 is LNHNV and CDR2 YYDKDF (reference sequence). Trimming shortened V by 4 bases and J by 3 bases, and 10 bases separated the two germline ends. The chain's CDR3 is CATSTLGGYEQYF. Here the CDR3 DNA reads TGTGCCACCAGCACCCTGGGGGGCTACGAGCAGTACTTC.

The rearrangement uses TRBV5-1 and TRBJ2-1; the D is unclear. Trimming left V 0 bases short and J 5 bases short, with 9 bases between. The CDR3 contains 14 residues. Germline values: CDR1 SGHRS, CDR2 YFSETQ. CDR3 sequence (DNA): TGCGCCAGCAGCTTGGACCGAAGAGACAATGAGCAGTTCTTC. Protein sequence: CASSLDRRDNEQFF.

The chain combines TRBV11-1 with TRBJ2-7; no reliable D call. V gave up 5 bases and J gave up 4 bases, with 9 bases separating them. Germline loops: CDR1 SGHAT, CDR2 FQDESV (reference sequence). CDR3 size: 12 residues. The CDR3 sequence: CASSPPAYEQYF. Here the CDR3 DNA reads TGTGCCAGCAGCCCCCCAGCGTACGAGCAGTACTTC.

To note about this clone: The same CDR3 is also encoded by other DNA sequences in this sample. The rearrangement uses TRBV5-1 and TRBJ2-2; 8 bases are shared with TRBD1. The CDR3 is 15 amino acids. Germline CDR1 SGHRS, CDR2 YFSETQ. V shed 0 bases, J shed 5 bases, and the junction held 3 bases outside the gene matches. This chain's CDR3 is CASSLGQGATGELFF. The CDR3 coding sequence is TGCGCCAGCAGCTTGGGGCAGGGGGCGACCGGGGAGCTGTTTTTT.

The chain employs TRBV7-9 and TRBJ1-1, with unresolved D. This CDR3 is built from 12 residues. Per germline, CDR1 SEHNR and CDR2 FQNEAQ (reference sequence). Trimming removed 2 bases at V and 8 bases at J, with 9 bases between. CDR3 nucleotides: TGTGCCAGCAGCTTAATGCCACTAGAAGCTTTCTTT. It specifies CASSLMPLEAFF.

V gene TRBV2 combines with J gene TRBJ2-7, with D possibly TRBD1 on 6 matching bases. V was cut by 3 bases and J by 3 bases, with 12 bases left in between. This CDR3 is built from 14 residues. Per germline, CDR1 SNHLY and CDR2 FYNNEI. The CDR3 loop is CASSEGAPFYEQYF. The CDR3 DNA follows: TGTGCCAGCAGTGAGGGGGCCCCCTTCTACGAGCAGTACTTC.

This clone is a singleton in its sample. V is TRBV25-1 and J is TRBJ2-1; 13 nucleotides match TRBD2. The CDR3 totals 16 residues. Germline CDR1 reads MGHDK; CDR2 reads SYGVNS. Germline trimming cut 4 bases from V and 5 bases from J; bases unmatched to any gene: 5. CDR3 sequence reads: CASSGGLAGDDNEQFF. In DNA form, the CDR3 reads TGTGCCAGCAGTGGTGGACTAGCGGGAGATGACAATGAGCAGTTCTTC.

The table lists this clone with a count of one. The chain recombines TRBV4-1 with TRBJ2-7; tentative D call: TRBD1 (5 bases). The CDR3 spans 15 residues. Trimming cost V 2 bases and J 0 bases, with 11 bases left between them. Germline CDR1 is MGHRA and CDR2 is YSYEKL. This CDR3 is CASSQITGSSYEQYF. For the CDR3, the DNA is TGCGCCAGCAGCCAAATAACAGGTAGCTCCTACGAGCAGTACTTC.

The rearrangement uses TRBV25-1 and TRBJ2-7; D is unresolved. V was shortened by 2 bases and J by 0 bases, with 5 bases between the two germline ends. Looked up from germline, CDR1 is MGHDK and CDR2 is SYGVNS. CDR3 length: 13 residues. The CDR3 loop reads CASSEPVSYEQYF. CDR3 bases: TGTGCCAGCAGTGAACCGGTCTCCTACGAGCAGTACTTC.

V is TRBV4-1 and J is TRBJ2-1, with D maybe TRBD1 (6 bases). V was pared by 1 base and J by 7 bases, with 23 bases between. The CDR3 is made up of 18 amino acids. Germline V gene lookup returns CDR1 MGHRA and CDR2 YSYEKL. Here the CDR3 reads CASSQVPSGVEVDNEQFF. CDR3 coding DNA: TGCGCCAGCAGCCAAGTGCCCTCAGGGGTCGAGGTAGATAATGAGCAGTTCTTC.

The chain recombines TRBV27 with TRBJ2-1; D remains unclear. Per the germline V gene, CDR1 is MNHEY and CDR2 is SMNVEV (reference sequence). Trimming removed 5 bases at V and 4 bases at J, with 12 bases between. This CDR3 contains 14 residues. CDR3: CASSPPSRYNEQFF. The DNA for the CDR3 is TGTGCCAGCAGTCCCCCCTCGCGATACAATGAGCAGTTCTTC.

This CDR3 reads CASSQMGGQVAPTPNTEAFF. The CDR3, as DNA: TGCGCCAGCAGCCAAATGGGGGGGCAGGTGGCACCTACACCGAACACTGAAGCTTTCTTT. This sequence joins TRBV4-1 and TRBJ1-1, with D tentatively TRBD1 (6 bases). Germline V gene data show CDR1 as MGHRA and CDR2 as YSYEKL. The CDR3 has 20 amino acids. V lost 2 bases and J 1 base, leaving 26 bases between the germline ends.

This sequence joins TRBV7-7 and TRBJ2-1; TRBD2 might be the D (5 bases). The germline V and J ends were trimmed by 2 bases and 5 bases, with 13 bases remaining between them. Germline V gene sequence: CDR1 SSHAT, CDR2 FNYEAQ (reference sequence). The CDR3 loop spans 15 amino acids. Written as DNA, the CDR3 is TGTGCCAGCAGCTTAACCGAGGGAAGGCACAATGAGCAGTTCTTC. Protein: CASSLTEGRHNEQFF.

CDR3 DNA sequence: TGTGCCAGCAGCTCCGGGGACAGAGCGTATGGCTACACCTTC. This encodes CASSSGDRAYGYTF. The chain joins TRBV5-4 to TRBJ1-2; 7 nucleotides match TRBD1. The CDR3 runs 14 residues. The V and J ends lost 3 bases and 5 bases, in that order; junction bases with no gene match: 7. Germline assignment: CDR1 SGHNT and CDR2 YYREEE (reference sequence).

The chain links TRBV11-2 to TRBJ2-4, with 8 bases aligning to TRBD2. The CDR3 spans 16 residues. V was clipped by 5 bases and J by 6 bases; unmatched bases: 12. Germline V gene lookup returns CDR1 SGHAT and CDR2 FQNNGV. CDR3 loop: CASSRASGLKLNIQYF. CDR3 sequence (DNA): TGTGCCAGCAGCCGGGCTAGCGGGCTCAAATTAAACATTCAGTACTTC.

The V call is TRBV4-1, the J call TRBJ1-5, with D possibly matching TRBD1 (6 bases). CDR1 and CDR2 from the germline V gene are MGHRA and YSYEKL. Trimming took 3 bases from V and 1 from J, leaving 16 bases between them. This CDR3 has 17 amino acids. As DNA, the CDR3 is TGCGCCAGCAGCCACACGATGGCCAGGGGAAGCAATCAGCCCCAGCATTTT. This codes for CASSHTMARGSNQPQHF.

The J gene is TRBJ2-7, the V gene TRBV5-5; 7 positions match TRBD1. The CDR3 extends over 12 amino acids. The germline CDR1 and CDR2 sequences are SGHKS and YYEKEE (reference sequence). The trim removed 0 bases at V and 9 bases at J, leaving 3 bases unmatched. This CDR3 is CASSLGQGRQYF. The CDR3 DNA reads as TGTGCCAGCAGCTTGGGACAGGGAAGGCAGTACTTC.

The V and J genes are TRBV5-1 and TRBJ2-7; possibly TRBD1 for D (5 bases). Trimming cost V 5 bases and J 5 bases, with 14 bases left between them. The CDR3 runs 13 residues. Germline CDR1 and CDR2: SGHRS and YFSETQ. The CDR3 here is CASRTAGFNEQYF. CDR3 bases: TGCGCCAGCAGGACGGCAGGGTTTAACGAGCAGTACTTC.

The chain employs TRBV6-1 and TRBJ2-7; 7 positions agree with TRBD1. The CDR3 is 13 amino acids. Germline V gene sequence: CDR1 MNHNS, CDR2 SASEGT. V lost 9 bases, J lost 6 bases, and 11 bases stayed unmatched. The CDR3 coding sequence is TGTGCCAGTAGACAGGGACCCATAGGCGAGCAGTACTTC. Translating it yields CASRQGPIGEQYF.

The chain uses TRBV7-9 and TRBJ1-1, with TRBD1 identical over 8 bases. The length of the CDR3 is 14 residues. Germline values: CDR1 SEHNR, CDR2 FQNEAQ (reference sequence). V lost 3 bases, J lost 6 bases, and 6 bases stayed unmatched. DNA for the CDR3: TGTGCCAGCAGCTTTGTCACAGGGGGGCCTGAAGCTTTCTTT. Translation gives CASSFVTGGPEAFF.

V gene TRBV5-4 combines with J gene TRBJ2-5; 9 nucleotides match TRBD1. This CDR3 is 13 amino acids long. The germline CDR1 and CDR2 sequences are SGHNT and YYREEE (reference sequence). Trimming removed 4 bases from V and 3 bases from J; junction bases left unmatched: 1. The CDR3 coding sequence is TGTGCCAGCAGCCGGGACAGGGAAGAGACCCAGTACTTC. It is translated as CASSRDREETQYF.

This clone came up once. The chain joins TRBV28 to TRBJ1-5; D unclear. Germline CDR1 is MDHEN and CDR2 is SYDVKM. V gave up 3 bases and J gave up 4 bases, with 10 bases separating them. This CDR3 contains 14 residues. CDR3: CASSFRNGNQPQHF. The CDR3 DNA reads as TGTGCCAGCAGTTTTAGAAACGGTAATCAGCCCCAGCATTTT.

This sequence joins TRBV10-1 and TRBJ1-2; weak D call: TRBD1 (6 bases). Germline CDR1 WNHNN, CDR2 SYGVQD (reference sequence). Trimming stripped 5 bases from V and 2 bases from J, with 9 bases between. The CDR3 contains 13 residues. Written as DNA, the CDR3 is TGCGCCAGCAGTCCGGACAGAAACTATGGCTACACCTTC. Its protein is CASSPDRNYGYTF.